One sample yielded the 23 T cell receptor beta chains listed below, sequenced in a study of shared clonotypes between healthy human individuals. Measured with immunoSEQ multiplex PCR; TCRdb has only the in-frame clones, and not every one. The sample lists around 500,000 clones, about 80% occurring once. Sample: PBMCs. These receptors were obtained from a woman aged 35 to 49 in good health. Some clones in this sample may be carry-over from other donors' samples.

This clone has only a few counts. The CDR3 spells CASSILGGTGEFF. The CDR3 DNA follows: TGTGCCAGTAGTATTCTTGGCGGGACTGGGGAATTCTTC. This chain uses TRBV19 with TRBJ2-1, with D tentatively TRBD2 (6 bases). Germline lookup yields CDR1 LNHDA and CDR2 SQIVND (reference sequence). V gave up 3 bases and J gave up 16 bases, with 19 bases separating them. This CDR3 has 13 amino acids.

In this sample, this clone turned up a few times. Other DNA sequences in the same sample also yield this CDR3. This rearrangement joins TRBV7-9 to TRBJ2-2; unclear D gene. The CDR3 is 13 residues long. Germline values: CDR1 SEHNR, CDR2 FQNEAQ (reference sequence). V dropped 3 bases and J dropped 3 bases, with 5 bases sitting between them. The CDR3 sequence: CASSLTYTGELFF. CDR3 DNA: TGTGCCAGCAGCTTGACGTACACCGGGGAGCTGTTTTTT. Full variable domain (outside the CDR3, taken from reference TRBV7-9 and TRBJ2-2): DTGVSQNPRHKITKRGQNVTFRCDPISEHNRLYWYRQTLGQGPEFLTYFQNEAQLEKSRLLSDRFSAERPKGSFSTLEIQRTEQGDSAMYLCASSLTYTGELFFGEGSRLTVL.

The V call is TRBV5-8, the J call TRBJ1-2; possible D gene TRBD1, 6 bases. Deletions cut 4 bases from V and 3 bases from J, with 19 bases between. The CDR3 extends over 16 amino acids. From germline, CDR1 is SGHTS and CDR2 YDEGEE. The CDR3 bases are TGTGCCAGCAGCCGACGGGGGGGCCGGAGGGACTATGGCTACACCTTC. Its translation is CASSRRGGRRDYGYTF.

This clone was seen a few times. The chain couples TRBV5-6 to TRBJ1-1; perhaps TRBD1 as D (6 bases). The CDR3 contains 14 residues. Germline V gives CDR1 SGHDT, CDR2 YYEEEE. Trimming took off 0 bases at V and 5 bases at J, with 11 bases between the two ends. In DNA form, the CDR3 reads TGTGCCAGCAGCTTGGAACAGGGCCTAACTGAAGCTTTCTTT. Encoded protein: CASSLEQGLTEAFF.

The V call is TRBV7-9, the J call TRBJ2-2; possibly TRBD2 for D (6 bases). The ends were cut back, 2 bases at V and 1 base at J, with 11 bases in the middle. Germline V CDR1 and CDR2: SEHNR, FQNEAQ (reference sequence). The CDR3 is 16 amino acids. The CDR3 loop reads CASSLFRGGNTGELFF. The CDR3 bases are TGTGCCAGCAGCTTATTCCGGGGAGGGAACACCGGGGAGCTGTTTTTT.

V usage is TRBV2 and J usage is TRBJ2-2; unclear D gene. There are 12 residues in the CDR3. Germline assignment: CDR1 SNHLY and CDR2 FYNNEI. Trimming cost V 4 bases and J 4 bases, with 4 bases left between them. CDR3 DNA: TGTGCCAGCAGTGTCACCACCGGGGAGCTGTTTTTT. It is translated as CASSVTTGELFF. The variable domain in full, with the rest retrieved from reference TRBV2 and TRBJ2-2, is EPEVTQTPSHQVTQMGQEVILRCVPISNHLYFYWYRQILGQKVEFLVSFYNNEISEKSEIFDDQFSVERPDGSNFTLKIRSTKLEDSAMYFCASSVTTGELFFGEGSRLTVL.

The CDR3 here is CASSGSGQGAREQYF. DNA of the CDR3: TGTGCCAGCAGCGGATCGGGACAGGGGGCGCGGGAGCAGTACTTC. This chain uses TRBV7-9 with TRBJ2-7; TRBD1 matches at 12 bases. Trimming removed 5 bases from V and 7 bases from J; junction bases left unmatched: 9. Germline V CDR1 and CDR2: SEHNR, FQNEAQ (reference sequence). This CDR3 comprises 15 residues.

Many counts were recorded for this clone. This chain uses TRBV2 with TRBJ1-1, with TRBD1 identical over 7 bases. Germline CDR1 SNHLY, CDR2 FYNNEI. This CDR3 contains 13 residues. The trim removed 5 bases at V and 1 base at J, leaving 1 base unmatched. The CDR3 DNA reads TGTGCCAGCAGTCGACAGGGGAACACTGAAGCTTTCTTT. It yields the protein CASSRQGNTEAFF. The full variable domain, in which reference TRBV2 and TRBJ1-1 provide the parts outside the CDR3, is EPEVTQTPSHQVTQMGQEVILRCVPISNHLYFYWYRQILGQKVEFLVSFYNNEISEKSEIFDDQFSVERPDGSNFTLKIRSTKLEDSAMYFCASSRQGNTEAFFGQGTRLTVV.

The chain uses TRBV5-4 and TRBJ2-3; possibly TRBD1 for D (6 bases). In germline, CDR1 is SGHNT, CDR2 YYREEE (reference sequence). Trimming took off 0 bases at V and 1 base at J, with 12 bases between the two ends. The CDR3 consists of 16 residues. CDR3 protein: CASSLDFGGGTDTQYF. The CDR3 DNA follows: TGTGCCAGCAGCTTGGATTTTGGGGGCGGCACAGATACGCAGTATTTT.

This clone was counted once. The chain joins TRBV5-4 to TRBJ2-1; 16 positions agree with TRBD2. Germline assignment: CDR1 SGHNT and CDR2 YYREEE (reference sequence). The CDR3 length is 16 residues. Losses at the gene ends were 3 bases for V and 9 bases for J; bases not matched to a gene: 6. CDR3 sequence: CASSSGTSGRAGEQFF. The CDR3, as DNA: TGTGCCAGCAGCTCCGGGACTAGCGGGAGGGCCGGTGAGCAGTTCTTC.

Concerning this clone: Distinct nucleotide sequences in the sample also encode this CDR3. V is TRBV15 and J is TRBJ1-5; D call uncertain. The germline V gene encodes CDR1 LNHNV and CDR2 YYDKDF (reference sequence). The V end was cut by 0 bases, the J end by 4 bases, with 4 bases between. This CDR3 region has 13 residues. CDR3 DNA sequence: TGTGCCACCAGCAGAGATACTAATCAGCCCCAGCATTTT. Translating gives CATSRDTNQPQHF.

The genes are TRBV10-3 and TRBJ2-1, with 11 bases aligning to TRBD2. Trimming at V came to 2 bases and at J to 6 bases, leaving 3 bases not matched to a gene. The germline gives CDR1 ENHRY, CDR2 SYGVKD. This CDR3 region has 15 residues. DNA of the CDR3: TGTGCCATCAGTGAGGGGCTAGCGGGAGGCAATGAGCAGTTCTTC. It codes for CAISEGLAGGNEQFF.

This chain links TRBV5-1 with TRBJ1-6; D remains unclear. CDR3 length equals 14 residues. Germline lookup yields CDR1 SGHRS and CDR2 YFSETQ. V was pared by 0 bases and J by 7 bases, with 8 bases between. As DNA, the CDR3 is TGCGCCAGCAGCTTGGAGAGGCCGAATTCACCCCTCCACTTT. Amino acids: CASSLERPNSPLHF.

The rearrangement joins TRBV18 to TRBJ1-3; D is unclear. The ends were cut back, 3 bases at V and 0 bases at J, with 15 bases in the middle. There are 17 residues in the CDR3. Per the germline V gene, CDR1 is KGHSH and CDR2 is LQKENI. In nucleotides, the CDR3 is TGTGCCAGCTCACCTAACGTCGAAGTCCACTCTGGAAACACCATATATTTT. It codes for CASSPNVEVHSGNTIYF.

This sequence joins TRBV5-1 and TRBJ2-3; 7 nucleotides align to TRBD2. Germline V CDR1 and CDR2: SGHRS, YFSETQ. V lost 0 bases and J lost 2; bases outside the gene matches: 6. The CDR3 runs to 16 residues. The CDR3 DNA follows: TGCGCCAGCAGCTTGGGAGTAGCGGGCCTCACAGATACGCAGTATTTT. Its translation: CASSLGVAGLTDTQYF.

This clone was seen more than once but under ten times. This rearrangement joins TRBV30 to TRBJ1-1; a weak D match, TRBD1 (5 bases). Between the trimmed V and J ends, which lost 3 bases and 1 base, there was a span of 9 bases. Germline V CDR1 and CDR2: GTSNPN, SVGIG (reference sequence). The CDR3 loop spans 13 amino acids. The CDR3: CAWRGRGNTEAFF. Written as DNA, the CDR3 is TGTGCCTGGAGAGGAAGGGGGAACACTGAAGCTTTCTTT.

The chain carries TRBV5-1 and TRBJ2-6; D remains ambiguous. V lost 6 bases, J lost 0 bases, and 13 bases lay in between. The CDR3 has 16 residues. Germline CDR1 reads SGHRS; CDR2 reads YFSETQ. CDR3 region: CASTDGKNSGANVLTF. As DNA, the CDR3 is TGCGCCAGCACGGACGGAAAAAACTCTGGGGCCAACGTCCTGACTTTC.

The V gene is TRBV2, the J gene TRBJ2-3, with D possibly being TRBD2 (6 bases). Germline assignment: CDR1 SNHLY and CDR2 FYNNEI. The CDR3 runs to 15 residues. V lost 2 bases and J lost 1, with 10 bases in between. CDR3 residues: CASSEWGGGTDTQYF. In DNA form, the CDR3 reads TGTGCCAGCAGTGAATGGGGCGGGGGCACAGATACGCAGTATTTT.

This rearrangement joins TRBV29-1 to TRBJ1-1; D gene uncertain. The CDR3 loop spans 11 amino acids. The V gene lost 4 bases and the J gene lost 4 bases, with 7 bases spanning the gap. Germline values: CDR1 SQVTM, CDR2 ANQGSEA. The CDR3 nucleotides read TGCAGCGTTGTATTTGTCACTGAAGCTTTCTTT. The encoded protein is CSVVFVTEAFF. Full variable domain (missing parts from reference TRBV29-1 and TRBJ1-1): SAVISQKPSRDICQRGTSLTIQCQVDSQVTMMFWYRQQPGQSLTLIATANQGSEATYESGFVIDKFPISRPNLTFSTLTVSNMSPEDSSIYLCSVVFVTEAFFGQGTRLTVV.

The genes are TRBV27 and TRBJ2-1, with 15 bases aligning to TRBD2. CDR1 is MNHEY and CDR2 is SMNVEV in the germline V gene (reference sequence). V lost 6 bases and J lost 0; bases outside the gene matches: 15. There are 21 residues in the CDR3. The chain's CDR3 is CASSGQGSGTSGRSSYNEQFF. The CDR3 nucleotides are TGTGCCAGCAGCGGACAGGGTTCCGGGACTAGCGGGAGGAGCTCCTACAATGAGCAGTTCTTC.

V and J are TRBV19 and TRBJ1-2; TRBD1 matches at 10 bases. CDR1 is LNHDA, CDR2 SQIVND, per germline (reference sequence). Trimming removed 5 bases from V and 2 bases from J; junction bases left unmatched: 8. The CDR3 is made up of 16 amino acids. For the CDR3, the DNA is TGTGCCAGTAGTGCTCCTCCGGGACAGGGGAACTATGGCTACACCTTC. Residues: CASSAPPGQGNYGYTF.

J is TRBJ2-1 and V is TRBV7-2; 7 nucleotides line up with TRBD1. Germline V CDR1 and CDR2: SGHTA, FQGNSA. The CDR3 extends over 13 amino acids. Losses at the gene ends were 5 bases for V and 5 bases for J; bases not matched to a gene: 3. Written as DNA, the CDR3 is TGTGCCAGCAGCCCGGACAGGAACAATGAGCAGTTCTTC. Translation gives CASSPDRNNEQFF.

The CDR3 spells CASRPGASVFEQYF. The CDR3 DNA is TGCGCCAGCAGGCCGGGGGCTTCTGTGTTCGAGCAGTACTTC. The chain links TRBV5-1 to TRBJ2-5, with D perhaps matching TRBD1 or TRBD2 (6 bases each). The DNA matches TRBJ2-7 better at its end, which makes the J call doubtful. From germline, CDR1 is SGHRS and CDR2 YFSETQ. The CDR3 consists of 14 residues.